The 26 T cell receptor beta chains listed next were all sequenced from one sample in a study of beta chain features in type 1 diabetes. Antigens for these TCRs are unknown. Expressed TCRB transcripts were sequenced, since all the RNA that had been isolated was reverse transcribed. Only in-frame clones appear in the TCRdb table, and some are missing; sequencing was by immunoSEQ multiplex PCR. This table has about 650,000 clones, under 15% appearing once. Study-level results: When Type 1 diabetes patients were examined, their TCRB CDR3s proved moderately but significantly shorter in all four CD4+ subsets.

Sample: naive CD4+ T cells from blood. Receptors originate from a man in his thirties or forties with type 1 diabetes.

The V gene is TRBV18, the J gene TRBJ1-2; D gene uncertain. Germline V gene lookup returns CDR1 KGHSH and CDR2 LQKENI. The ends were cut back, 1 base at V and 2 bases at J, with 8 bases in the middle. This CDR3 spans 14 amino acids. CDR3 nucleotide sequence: TGTGCCAGCTCACCACGCGCAGAGAACTATGGCTACACCTTC. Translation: CASSPRAENYGYTF.

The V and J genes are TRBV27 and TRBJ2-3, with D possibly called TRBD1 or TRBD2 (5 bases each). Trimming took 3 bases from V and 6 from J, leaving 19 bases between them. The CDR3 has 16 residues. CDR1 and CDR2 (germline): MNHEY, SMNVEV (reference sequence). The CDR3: CASSFLQGVWWDTQYF. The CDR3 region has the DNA TGTGCCAGCAGTTTTCTTCAGGGAGTTTGGTGGGATACGCAGTATTTT.

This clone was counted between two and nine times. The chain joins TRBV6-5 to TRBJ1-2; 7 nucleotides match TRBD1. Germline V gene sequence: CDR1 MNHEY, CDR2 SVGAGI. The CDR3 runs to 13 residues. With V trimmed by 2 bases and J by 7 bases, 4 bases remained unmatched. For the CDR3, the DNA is TGTGCCAGCAGTTACAGGGGGCCGGGTGGCTACACCTTC. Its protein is CASSYRGPGGYTF.

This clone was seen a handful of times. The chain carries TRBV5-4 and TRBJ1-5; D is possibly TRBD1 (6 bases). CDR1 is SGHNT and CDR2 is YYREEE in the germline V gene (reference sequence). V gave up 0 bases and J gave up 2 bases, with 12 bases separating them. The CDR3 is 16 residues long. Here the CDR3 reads CASSLGAGEGNQPQHF. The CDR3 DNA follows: TGTGCCAGCAGCTTGGGGGCAGGGGAGGGCAATCAGCCCCAGCATTTT.

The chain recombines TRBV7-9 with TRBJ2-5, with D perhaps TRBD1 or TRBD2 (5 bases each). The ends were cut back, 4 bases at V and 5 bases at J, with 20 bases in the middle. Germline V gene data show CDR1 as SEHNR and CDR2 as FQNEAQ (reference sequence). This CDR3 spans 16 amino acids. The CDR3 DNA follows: TGTGCCAGCAGCTCTCTTCGGGGCCCCCTTGGGGAGACCCAGTACTTC. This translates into CASSSLRGPLGETQYF.

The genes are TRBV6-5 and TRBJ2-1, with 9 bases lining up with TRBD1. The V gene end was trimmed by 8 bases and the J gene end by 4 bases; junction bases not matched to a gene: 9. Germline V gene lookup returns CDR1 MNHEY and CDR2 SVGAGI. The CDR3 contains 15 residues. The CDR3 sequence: CASGRDGQGYNEQFF. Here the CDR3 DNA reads TGTGCCAGCGGCCGCGACGGACAGGGGTACAATGAGCAGTTCTTC.

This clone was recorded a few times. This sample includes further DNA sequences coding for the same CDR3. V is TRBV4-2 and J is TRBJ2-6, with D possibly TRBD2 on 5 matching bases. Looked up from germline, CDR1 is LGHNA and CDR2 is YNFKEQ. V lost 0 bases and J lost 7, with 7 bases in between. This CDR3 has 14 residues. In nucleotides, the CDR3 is TGTGCCAGCAGCCAAGATACGGGAGCCAACGTCCTGACTTTC. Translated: CASSQDTGANVLTF.

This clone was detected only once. The CDR3 protein is CASSQADSRVRGYTF. The CDR3 DNA follows: TGTGCCAGCAGCCAAGCGGACTCAAGGGTTCGTGGCTACACCTTC. The chain joins TRBV14 to TRBJ1-2; D is uncertain. CDR1 is SGHDN and CDR2 is FVKESK in the germline V gene. The CDR3 is 15 amino acids. The V and J ends lost 1 base and 7 bases respectively, with 16 bases between them.

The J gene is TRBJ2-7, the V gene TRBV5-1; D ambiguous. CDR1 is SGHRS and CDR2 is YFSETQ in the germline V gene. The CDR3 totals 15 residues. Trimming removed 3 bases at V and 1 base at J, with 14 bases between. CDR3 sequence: CASSSVDAWSYEQYF. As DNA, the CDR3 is TGCGCCAGCAGCTCAGTGGACGCTTGGTCCTACGAGCAGTACTTC.

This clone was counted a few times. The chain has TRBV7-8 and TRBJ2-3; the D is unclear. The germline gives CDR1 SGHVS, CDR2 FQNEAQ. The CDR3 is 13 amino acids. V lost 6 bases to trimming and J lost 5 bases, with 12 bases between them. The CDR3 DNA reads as TGTGCCAGCAGTCCCTCCCGACAAGATACGCAGTATTTT. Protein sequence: CASSPSRQDTQYF. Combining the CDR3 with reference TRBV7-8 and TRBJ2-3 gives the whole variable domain GAGVSQSPRYKVAKRGQDVALRCDPISGHVSLFWYQQALGQGPEFLTYFQNEAQLDKSGLPSDRFFAERPEGSVSTLKIQRTQQEDSAVYLCASSPSRQDTQYFGPGTRLTVL.

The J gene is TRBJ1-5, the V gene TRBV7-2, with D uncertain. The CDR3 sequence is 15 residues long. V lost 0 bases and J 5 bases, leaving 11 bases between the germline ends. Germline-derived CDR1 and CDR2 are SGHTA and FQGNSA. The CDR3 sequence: CASSLALGAHQPQHF. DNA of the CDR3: TGTGCCAGCAGCTTAGCGCTAGGAGCCCATCAGCCCCAGCATTTT.

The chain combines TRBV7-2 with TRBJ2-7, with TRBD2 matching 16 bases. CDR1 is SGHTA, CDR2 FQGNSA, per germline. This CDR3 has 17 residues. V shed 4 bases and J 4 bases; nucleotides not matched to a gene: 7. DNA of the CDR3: TGTGCCAGCAGCTCGCCGGGACTAGCGGGGGGGCGTTACGAGCAGTACTTC. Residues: CASSSPGLAGGRYEQYF. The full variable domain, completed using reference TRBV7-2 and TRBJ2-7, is GAGVSQSPSNKVTEKGKDVELRCDPISGHTALYWYRQSLGQGLEFLIYFQGNSAPDKSGLPSDRFSAERTGGSVSTLTIQRTQQEDSAVYLCASSSPGLAGGRYEQYFGPGTRLTVT.

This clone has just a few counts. The CDR3 is CASSLGGQPGYEQYF. CDR3 bases: TGTGCCAGCAGCTTAGGCGGCCAACCGGGCTACGAGCAGTACTTC. V usage is TRBV7-8 and J usage is TRBJ2-7, with unresolved D. Looked up from germline, CDR1 is SGHVS and CDR2 is FQNEAQ. The CDR3 is made up of 15 amino acids. V was trimmed by 1 base and J by 3 bases, leaving 13 bases between them. Using reference TRBV7-8 and TRBJ2-7 for the parts outside the CDR3, the full variable domain is GAGVSQSPRYKVAKRGQDVALRCDPISGHVSLFWYQQALGQGPEFLTYFQNEAQLDKSGLPSDRFFAERPEGSVSTLKIQRTQQEDSAVYLCASSLGGQPGYEQYFGPGTRLTVT.

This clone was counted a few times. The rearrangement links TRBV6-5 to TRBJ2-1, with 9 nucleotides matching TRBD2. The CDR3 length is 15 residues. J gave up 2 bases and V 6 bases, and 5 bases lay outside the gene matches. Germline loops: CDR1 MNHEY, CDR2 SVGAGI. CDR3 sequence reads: CASRGAGGTYNEQFF. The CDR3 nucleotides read TGTGCCAGCAGGGGAGCGGGGGGAACCTACAATGAGCAGTTCTTC.

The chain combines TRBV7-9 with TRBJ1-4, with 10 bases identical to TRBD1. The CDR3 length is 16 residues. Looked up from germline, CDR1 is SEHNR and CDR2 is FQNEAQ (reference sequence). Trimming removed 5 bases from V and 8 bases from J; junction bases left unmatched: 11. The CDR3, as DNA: TGTGCCAGCAGCCCTTTGCCGGGACAGGGGTACGAAAAACTGTTTTTT. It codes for CASSPLPGQGYEKLFF. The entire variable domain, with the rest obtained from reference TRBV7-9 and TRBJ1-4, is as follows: DTGVSQNPRHKITKRGQNVTFRCDPISEHNRLYWYRQTLGQGPEFLTYFQNEAQLEKSRLLSDRFSAERPKGSFSTLEIQRTEQGDSAMYLCASSPLPGQGYEKLFFGSGTQLSVL.

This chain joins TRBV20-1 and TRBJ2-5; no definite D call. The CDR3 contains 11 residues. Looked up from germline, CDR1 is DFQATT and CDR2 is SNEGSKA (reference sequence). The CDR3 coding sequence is TGCAGCGGTGTTATAAGGGAGACCCAGTACTTC. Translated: CSGVIRETQYF.

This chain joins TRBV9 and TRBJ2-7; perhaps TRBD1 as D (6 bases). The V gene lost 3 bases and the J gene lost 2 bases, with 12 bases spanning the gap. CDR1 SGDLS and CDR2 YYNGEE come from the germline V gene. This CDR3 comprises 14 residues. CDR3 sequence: CASSEQGKAYEQYF. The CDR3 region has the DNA TGTGCCAGCAGCGAACAGGGTAAAGCCTACGAGCAGTACTTC.

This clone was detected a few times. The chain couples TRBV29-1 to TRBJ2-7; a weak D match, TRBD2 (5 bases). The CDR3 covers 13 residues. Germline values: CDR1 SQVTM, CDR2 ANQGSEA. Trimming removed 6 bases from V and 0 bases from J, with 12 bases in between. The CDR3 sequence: CSVRTYSSYEQYF. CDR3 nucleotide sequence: TGCAGCGTGAGGACTTATAGCTCCTACGAGCAGTACTTC.

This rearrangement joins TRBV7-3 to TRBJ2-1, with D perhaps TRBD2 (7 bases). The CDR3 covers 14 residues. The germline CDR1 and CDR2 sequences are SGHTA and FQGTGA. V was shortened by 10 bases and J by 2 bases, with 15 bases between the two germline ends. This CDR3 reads CATKGGQTYNEQFF. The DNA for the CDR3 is TGTGCCACCAAGGGGGGGCAAACCTACAATGAGCAGTTCTTC.

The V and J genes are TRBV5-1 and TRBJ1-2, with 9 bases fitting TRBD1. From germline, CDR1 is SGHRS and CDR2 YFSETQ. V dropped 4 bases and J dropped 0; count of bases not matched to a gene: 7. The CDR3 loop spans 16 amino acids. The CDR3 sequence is CASSLGQGRANYGYTF. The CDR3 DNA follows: TGCGCCAGCAGCCTGGGACAGGGAAGAGCTAACTATGGCTACACCTTC.

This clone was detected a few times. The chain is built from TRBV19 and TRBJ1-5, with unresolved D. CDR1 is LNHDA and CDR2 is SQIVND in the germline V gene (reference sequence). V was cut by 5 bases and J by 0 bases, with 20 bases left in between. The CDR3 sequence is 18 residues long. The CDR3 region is CASSARRPRGDSNQPQHF. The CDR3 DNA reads TGTGCCAGTAGTGCCCGGCGGCCGCGAGGAGATAGCAATCAGCCCCAGCATTTT. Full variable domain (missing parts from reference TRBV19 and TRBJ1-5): DGGITQSPKYLFRKEGQNVTLSCEQNLNHDAMYWYRQDPGQGLRLIYYSQIVNDFQKGDIAEGYSVSREKKESFPLTVTSAQKNPTAFYLCASSARRPRGDSNQPQHFGDGTRLSIL.

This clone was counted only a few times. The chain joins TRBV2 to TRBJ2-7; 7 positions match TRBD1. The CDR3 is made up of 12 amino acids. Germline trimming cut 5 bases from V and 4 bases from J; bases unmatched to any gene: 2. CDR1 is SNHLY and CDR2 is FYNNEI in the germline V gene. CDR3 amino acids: CASSWTGYEQYF. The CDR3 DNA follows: TGTGCCAGCAGTTGGACAGGATACGAGCAGTACTTC. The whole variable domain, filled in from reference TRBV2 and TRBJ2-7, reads EPEVTQTPSHQVTQMGQEVILRCVPISNHLYFYWYRQILGQKVEFLVSFYNNEISEKSEIFDDQFSVERPDGSNFTLKIRSTKLEDSAMYFCASSWTGYEQYFGPGTRLTVT.

CDR3 region: CASSEYMGQETQYF. CDR3 coding DNA: TGTGCCAGCAGTGAATATATGGGGCAGGAGACCCAGTACTTC. The chain joins TRBV25-1 to TRBJ2-5, with D maybe TRBD1 (5 bases). There are 14 residues in the CDR3. Germline V gene data show CDR1 as MGHDK and CDR2 as SYGVNS. Trimming left V 0 bases short and J 5 bases short, with 10 bases between.

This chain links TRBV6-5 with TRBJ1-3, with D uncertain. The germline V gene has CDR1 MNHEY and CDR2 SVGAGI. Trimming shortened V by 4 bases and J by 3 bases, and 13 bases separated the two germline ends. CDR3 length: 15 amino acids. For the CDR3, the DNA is TGTGCCAGCAGTTTCCCCGGGCTAGGTGGAAACACCATATATTTT. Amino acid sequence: CASSFPGLGGNTIYF.

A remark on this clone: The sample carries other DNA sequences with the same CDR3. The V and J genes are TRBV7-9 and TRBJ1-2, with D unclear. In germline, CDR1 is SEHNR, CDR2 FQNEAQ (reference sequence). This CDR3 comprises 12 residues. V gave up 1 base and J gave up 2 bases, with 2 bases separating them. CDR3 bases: TGTGCCAGCAGCTTAGAGAACTATGGCTACACCTTC. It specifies CASSLENYGYTF.

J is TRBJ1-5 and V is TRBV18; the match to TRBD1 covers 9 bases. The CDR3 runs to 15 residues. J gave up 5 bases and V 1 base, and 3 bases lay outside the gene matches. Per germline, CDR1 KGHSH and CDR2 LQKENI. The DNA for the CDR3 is TGTGCCAGCTCACCACTGGGACAGGGAGATCAGCCCCAGCATTTT. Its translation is CASSPLGQGDQPQHF.